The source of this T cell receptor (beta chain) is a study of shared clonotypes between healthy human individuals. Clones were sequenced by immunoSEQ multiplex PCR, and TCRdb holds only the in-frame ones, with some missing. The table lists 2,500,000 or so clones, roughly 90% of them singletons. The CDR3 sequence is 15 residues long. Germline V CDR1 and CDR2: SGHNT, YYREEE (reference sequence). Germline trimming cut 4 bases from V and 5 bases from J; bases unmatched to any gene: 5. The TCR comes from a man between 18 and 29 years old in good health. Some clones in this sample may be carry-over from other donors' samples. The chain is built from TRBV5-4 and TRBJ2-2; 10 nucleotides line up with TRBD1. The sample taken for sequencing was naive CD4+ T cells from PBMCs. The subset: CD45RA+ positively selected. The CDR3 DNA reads TGTGCCAGCAGCCGCGACAGGGGGCCGACCGGGGAGCTGTTTTTT. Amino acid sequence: CASSRDRGPTGELFF.